This T cell receptor (beta chain) was documented in a study of OX40 agonist ivuxolimab in advanced cancers. Study in general: Ivuxolimab, an agonistic anti-OX40 (CD134) antibody, was given to patients.

Germline-derived CDR1 and CDR2 are KGHSH and LQKENI. The CDR3 loop spans 17 amino acids. V was clipped by 0 bases and J by 5 bases; unmatched bases: 7. Method: immunoSEQ multiplex PCR; TCRdb's copy keeps in-frame clones and lacks some. The repertoire holds about 21,000 clones, with more than 75% as singletons. The cohort excluded patients with autoimmune disease history or systemic immunosuppression. Whole-study findings and limits: Also showing low normalized T-cell clonal expansion were some of the nonresponders. Expanded clones were, on average, more numerous among CD8+ T cells than CD4+.

As regards this clone: Its antigen remains unidentified.

The material sequenced was CD4+ or CD8+ T cells sorted from blood, taken in a trial of the OX40 agonist ivuxolimab. This receptor was taken from an adult with an advanced solid tumor such as melanoma, head and neck, liver or kidney cancer. The genes are TRBV18 and TRBJ2-1; 10 bases match TRBD1. CDR3 in amino acids: CASSPPLRDRGHNEQFF. CDR3 in DNA: TGTGCCAGCTCACCACCCTTACGGGACAGGGGACACAATGAGCAGTTCTTC.